These T cell receptor beta chains were read from a single sample in a study of blood T cells in healthy people across ages. TCRdb re-derived calls from the 5' RACE reads in MiXCR, one entry per CDR3 protein. The data contain about 640,000 distinct CDR3 sequences, 45% to 65% of them singletons. The specimen was blood. The receptors originated from a man aged 60-69 years in good health. Each CDR3 is given with its conserved first and last residue. D genes are given only for firm matches. Clone size is not always given. Where it is, it says once, few, many or a class for expanded clones.

.,.,TRBJ1-1,TRBV12-3/TRBV12-4,CASSLTVANTEAFF,TGTGCCAGCAGTTTGACCGTCGCGAACACTGAAGCTTTCTTT
.,.,TRBJ2-1,TRBV2,CASSSPTSRDYNEQFF,TGTGCCAGCAGTTCCCCGACTAGTCGTGACTACAATGAGCAGTTCTTC
.,.,TRBJ2-1,TRBV29-1,CSVSSEVHNEQFF,TGCAGCGTTAGTAGCGAGGTCCACAATGAGCAGTTCTTC
.,.,TRBJ2-1,TRBV20-1,CSAREQFNEQFF,TGCAGTGCTAGAGAACAATTCAATGAGCAGTTCTTC
.,.,TRBJ1-6,TRBV5-6,CASSFGAAISPLHF,TGTGCCAGCAGCTTCGGGGCCGCTATTTCACCCCTCCACTTT
.,.,TRBJ2-7,TRBV19,CASSSHGSYEQYF,TGTGCCAGTAGTTCGCACGGCTCCTACGAGCAGTACTTC
.,.,TRBJ2-1,TRBV12-3/TRBV12-4,CASSLARSEQFF,TGTGCCAGCAGCCTAGCGAGGAGTGAGCAGTTCTTC
.,TRBD2,TRBJ2-7,TRBV29-1,CSVSASGSYEQYF,TGCAGCGTTTCGGCTAGCGGAAGCTACGAGCAGTACTTC
few,.,TRBJ2-7,TRBV6-5,CASSYSAGYGEQYF,TGTGCCAGCAGTTACTCAGCGGGCTACGGCGAGCAGTACTTC
.,.,TRBJ2-5,TRBV4-2,CASSHLTDPEQYF,TGTGCCAGCAGCCACTTGACGGATCCTGAGCAGTACTTC
.,.,TRBJ2-7,TRBV5-1,CASSLGGKTYEQYF,TGCGCCAGCAGCTTGGGAGGCAAAACCTACGAGCAGTACTTC
few,TRBD2,TRBJ2-5,TRBV5-1,CASSLPSGEETQYF,TGCGCCAGCAGCTTGCCTAGCGGGGAAGAGACCCAGTACTTC
few,.,TRBJ1-2,TRBV6-5,CASRRNRFRANYGYTF,TGTGCCAGCAGACGGAACAGGTTCCGGGCGAACTATGGCTACACCTTC